This T cell receptor (beta chain) was recovered during a study of technical replicates of blood from four donors. Libraries were prepared by immunoSEQ multiplex PCR; TCRdb keeps only in-frame clonotypes and omits some of them. This table has roughly 69,000 clones, around nine tenths appearing once. Germline assignment: CDR1 SGHNT and CDR2 YYREEE (reference sequence). V lost 10 bases, J lost 3 bases, and 20 bases lay in between. There are 14 residues in the CDR3. The sequenced sample consisted of PBMCs. The chain uses TRBV5-4 and TRBJ2-7, with D possibly matching TRBD2 (6 bases). The receptor's source is a human donor in good health. Some clones in this sample may be carry-over from other donors' samples. CDR3 amino acids: CAWRGGGELYEQYF. CDR3 nucleotides: TGTGCCTGGAGGGGTGGCGGGGAACTCTACGAGCAGTACTTC. Drawing the rest from reference TRBV5-4 and TRBJ2-7, the complete variable domain is ETGVTQSPTHLIKTRGQQVTLRCSSQSGHNTVSWYQQALGQGPQFIFQYYREEENGRGNFPPRFSGLQFPNYSSELNVNALELDDSALYLCAWRGGGELYEQYFGPGTRLTVT.